This T cell receptor beta chain was observed in a study of blood T cell repertoires in COVID-19. Study context: From the United States, Italy and Spain came samples of acute and convalescent COVID-19. Nucleic acid was either cDNA or gDNA, and it came from T cells, B-cell-depleted T cells, or PBMCs.

Looked up from germline, CDR1 is SGHVS and CDR2 is FQNEAQ. Trimming removed 3 bases at V and 1 base at J, with 9 bases between. This CDR3 contains 14 residues. Per the original methods: Estimation of nucleated cell counts relied on the amplification of reference gene primers. Assay: immunoSEQ multiplex PCR; the TCRdb copy retains only in-frame clones and omits some. Clonal size and the V and J genes are those of that table, whereas D and trimming came from the DNA. The sample comprises under 55,000 clones, 88% of which are singletons, and approximately 14% rests with the top ten. The sequenced sample consisted of peripheral blood. The source of this sequence is a human donor in a cohort sampled during active COVID-19. The chain employs TRBV7-8 and TRBJ1-1, with D tentatively TRBD1 (6 bases). The CDR3 loop reads CASSFTRGNTEAFF. CDR3 coding DNA: TGTGCCAGCAGCTTCACCAGGGGGAACACTGAAGCTTTCTTT.